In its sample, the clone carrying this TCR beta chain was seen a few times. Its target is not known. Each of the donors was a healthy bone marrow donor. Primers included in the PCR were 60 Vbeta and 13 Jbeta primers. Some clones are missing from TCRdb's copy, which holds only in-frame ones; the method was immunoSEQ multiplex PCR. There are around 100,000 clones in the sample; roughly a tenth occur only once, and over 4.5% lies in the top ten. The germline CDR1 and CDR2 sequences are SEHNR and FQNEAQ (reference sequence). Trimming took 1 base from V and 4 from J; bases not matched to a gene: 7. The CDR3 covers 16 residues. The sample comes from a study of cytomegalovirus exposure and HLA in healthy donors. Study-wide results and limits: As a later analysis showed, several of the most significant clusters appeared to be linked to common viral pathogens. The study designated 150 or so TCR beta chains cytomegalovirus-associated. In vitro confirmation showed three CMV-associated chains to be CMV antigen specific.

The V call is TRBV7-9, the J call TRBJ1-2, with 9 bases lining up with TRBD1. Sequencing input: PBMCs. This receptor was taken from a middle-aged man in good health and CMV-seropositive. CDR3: CASSLDRRDRVYGYTF. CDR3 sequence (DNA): TGTGCCAGCAGCTTAGATAGGAGGGACAGGGTCTATGGCTACACCTTC.